Presented here are 4 T cell receptor beta chains from one specimen sequenced in a study of glioma-infiltrating T cells after dendritic cell vaccination (dated by TCRdb to between 2015 and 2016). The time point label here, explained by the study, means: after dendritic cell vaccination, including at tumor progression/relapse. Libraries were built with the immunoSEQ multiplex PCR assay. TCRdb's version of the immuneACCESS table is confined to in-frame rearrangements and falls short of the full clone set. An unresolved V gene accounts for under half of the shortfall where checked; the remainder is of unknown origin. The sample data list tens of thousands of clones, and around nine tenths of these were observed just once. The top ten constitute 9.5% to 13% of the sample. Sequences were derived from blood, sampled after dendritic cell vaccination. The receptors here all came from a human donor with glioblastoma.

This clone was observed a single time. The chain joins TRBV5-1 to TRBJ2-1, with D possibly being TRBD2 (6 bases). The CDR3 has 15 residues. Germline V gene data show CDR1 as SGHRS and CDR2 as YFSETQ. Trimming left V 4 bases short and J 10 bases short, with 21 bases between. The CDR3 sequence is CASSLGAGRAREQFF. The CDR3 DNA reads as TGCGCCAGCAGCCTCGGCGCGGGGAGAGCTAGGGAGCAGTTCTTC.

The genes are TRBV27 and TRBJ1-5, with TRBD1 matching 8 bases. The J segment lost 1 base and the V segment lost 3 bases, leaving 11 bases of the junction unmatched. The CDR3 length is 18 residues. CDR1 is MNHEY, CDR2 SMNVEV, per germline (reference sequence). For the CDR3, the DNA is TGTGCCAGCAGTTTGACAGCCGCACAGGGGGTGAGCAATCAGCCCCAGCATTTT. Residues: CASSLTAAQGVSNQPQHF.

This chain uses TRBV5-1 with TRBJ1-2; D is perhaps TRBD1 (5 bases). CDR1 is SGHRS, CDR2 YFSETQ, per germline. V was pared by 3 bases and J by 0 bases, with 12 bases between. The CDR3 extends over 15 amino acids. In nucleotides, the CDR3 is TGCGCCAGCAGCTCCGAAGGGGCGGCTAACTATGGCTACACCTTC. Translating gives CASSSEGAANYGYTF.

This chain connects TRBV29-1 to TRBJ2-1, with a tentative D call TRBD2 (6 bases). The CDR3 is 15 residues long. Trimming took 4 bases from V and 3 from J, leaving 16 bases between them. Germline V gene sequence: CDR1 SQVTM, CDR2 ANQGSEA. CDR3 bases: TGCAGCGTTGGGGGAGCTAGCGTAAACTACAATGAGCAGTTCTTC. Translating gives CSVGGASVNYNEQFF.